This paragraph covers one T cell receptor (beta chain) sequence. Its antigen is not identified. Sequencing used immunoSEQ multiplex PCR; TCRdb keeps in-frame clones, though not all of them. The sample has 70,000 to 95,000 clones, approximately 90% seen once. The data were obtained in a study of OX40 agonist ivuxolimab in advanced cancers. Study results and limitations: The mean number of expanded clones was higher in CD8+ T cells than in CD4+. Expanded peripheral T cell antigen specificity was not determined.

V shed 1 base and J shed 1 base, with 8 bases lying between them. The CDR3 has 14 residues. Per the germline V gene, CDR1 is SGHRS and CDR2 is YFSETQ. The V and J genes are TRBV5-1 and TRBJ1-1, with D possibly TRBD1 on 5 matching bases. The TCR sequence derives from an adult with an advanced solid tumor such as melanoma, head and neck, liver or kidney cancer. The material sequenced was CD4+ or CD8+ T cells sorted from blood, taken in a trial of the OX40 agonist ivuxolimab. The CDR3 DNA reads as TGCGCCAGCAGCTTGCCAGGGACGAACACTGAAGCTTTCTTT. It yields the protein CASSLPGTNTEAFF.